These 28 T cell receptor beta chains came from one sample sequenced in a study of identical twins (dated by TCRdb to 2016 to 2017). The library was built by means of 5' RACE. TCRdb shows the sequencer as Illumina HiSeq 2000. TCRdb ran its own pipeline on the public reads, namely fastp trimming at Q25 and MiXCR clone calling, and kept in-frame beta chains. Duplicate CDR3 protein sequences are folded into a single record with the most common DNA and genes. The sample profile shows roughly 350,000 distinct CDR3 sequences; 9% to 15% of them were found once. The ten largest clones represent roughly 7.8% of the sample. The data also belong to a second study, concerning yellow fever vaccine responses in identical twins.

The sample was CD8+ T cells sorted from blood. These receptors were taken from a young woman in good health.

The sample holds many counts of this clonotype. The J gene is TRBJ2-1, the V gene TRBV20-1; either TRBD1 or TRBD2 may fit D (6 bases each). This CDR3 region has 13 residues. Between the trimmed V and J ends, which lost 4 bases and 2 bases, there was a span of 9 bases. Per the germline V gene, CDR1 is DFQATT and CDR2 is SNEGSKA (reference sequence). The CDR3 nucleotides are TGCAGTGCTACAGGGGAGGCCTACAATGAGCAGTTCTTC. This encodes CSATGEAYNEQFF.

The chain couples TRBV20-1 to TRBJ2-7; the D gene is possibly TRBD1 (5 bases). The CDR3 runs to 14 residues. The germline V gene encodes CDR1 DFQATT and CDR2 SNEGSKA (reference sequence). The V gene lost 6 bases and the J gene lost 4 bases, with 19 bases spanning the gap. The CDR3 nucleotides are TGCAGTGCAGAAACCTCGACAGACAAATACGAGCAGTACTTC. It translates to CSAETSTDKYEQYF.

This clonotype was counted between two and nine times. The rearrangement links TRBV15 to TRBJ2-2; D ambiguous. Trimming pared 6 bases from V and 4 bases from J, leaving 9 bases between. In germline, CDR1 is LNHNV, CDR2 YYDKDF (reference sequence). The CDR3 totals 13 residues. CDR3 protein: CATSGESTGELFF. DNA of the CDR3: TGTGCCACCAGTGGAGAGTCCACCGGGGAGCTGTTTTTT.

V usage is TRBV4-1 and J usage is TRBJ2-1; D ambiguous. From germline, CDR1 is MGHRA and CDR2 YSYEKL. V dropped 0 bases and J dropped 5 bases, with 8 bases sitting between them. This CDR3 spans 14 amino acids. CDR3 residues: CASSQESTDNEQFF. The CDR3 DNA is TGCGCCAGCAGCCAAGAGAGTACCGACAATGAGCAGTTCTTC.

The V call is TRBV4-1, the J call TRBJ2-1, with TRBD2 as a possible D gene (5 bases). The CDR3 contains 19 residues. Germline values: CDR1 MGHRA, CDR2 YSYEKL. Between the trimmed V and J ends, which lost 0 bases and 0 bases, there was a span of 18 bases. The CDR3 reads CASSQDSPFFAGSYNEQFF. CDR3 in DNA: TGCGCCAGCAGCCAAGATAGCCCCTTTTTTGCGGGCTCCTACAATGAGCAGTTCTTC.

The V and J genes are TRBV5-1 and TRBJ2-3, with 7 bases matching TRBD2. This CDR3 has 15 amino acids. V lost 6 bases to trimming and J lost 0 bases; unmatched junction nucleotides: 7. In germline, CDR1 is SGHRS, CDR2 YFSETQ. As DNA, the CDR3 is TGCGCCAGCACTGGGGGGGGGTCTAGCACAGATACGCAGTATTTT. Protein: CASTGGGSSTDTQYF.

The chain carries TRBV13 and TRBJ1-5, with D possibly TRBD1 on 6 matching bases. The germline CDR1 and CDR2 sequences are PRHDT and FYEKMQ (reference sequence). V was clipped by 3 bases and J by 3 bases, with 12 bases between them. This CDR3 has 15 amino acids. As DNA, the CDR3 is TGTGCCAGCAGCTTTTCAGGGGAGGACAATCAGCCCCAGCATTTT. The encoded protein is CASSFSGEDNQPQHF.

There are many counts of this clonotype. The V gene is TRBV4-1, the J gene TRBJ2-1; TRBD1 aligns across 10 bases. CDR1 is MGHRA, CDR2 YSYEKL, per germline. There are 14 residues in the CDR3. J was trimmed by 5 bases and V by 4 bases; bases with no gene match: 2. CDR3 coding DNA: TGCGCCAGCAGCCTGGGACAGGGGAACAATGAGCAGTTCTTC. It is translated as CASSLGQGNNEQFF.

This clonotype occurred a few times. V gene TRBV6-4 combines with J gene TRBJ1-1, with 8 bases fitting TRBD1. There are 15 residues in the CDR3. V lost 0 bases and J lost 4; bases outside the gene matches: 4. Germline V lookup: CDR1 MRHNA, CDR2 SNTAGT. The CDR3 reads CASSDSYRGGTEAFF. In DNA, the CDR3 is TGTGCCAGCAGTGACTCGTACAGGGGGGGCACTGAAGCTTTCTTT.

This clonotype appeared many times. The J gene is TRBJ2-7, the V gene TRBV10-3, with 14 bases that match TRBD2. V lost 10 bases to trimming and J lost 10 bases; unmatched junction nucleotides: 21. CDR3 length equals 17 residues. Looked up from germline, CDR1 is ENHRY and CDR2 is SYGVKD. In DNA form, the CDR3 reads TGTGCCACCCTGGAGGGACTAGCGGGAGAGCTACCATTTCATCAGTACTTC. Its protein product is CATLEGLAGELPFHQYF.

This clonotype was counted only a few times. The chain carries TRBV15 and TRBJ2-2; 12 nucleotides line up with TRBD1. CDR1 and CDR2 (germline): LNHNV, YYDKDF (reference sequence). CDR3 length: 16 residues. J gave up 7 bases and V 2 bases, and 5 bases lay outside the gene matches. CDR3 sequence (DNA): TGTGCCACCAGCAGATCGGGACAGGGGGCAGTCGGGGAGCTGTTTTTT. Protein product: CATSRSGQGAVGELFF.

This clonotype was detected only a few times. CDR3 loop: CATSRDGDSYEQYF. The CDR3 nucleotides read TGTGCCACCAGCAGAGACGGGGACTCCTACGAGCAGTACTTC. This chain connects TRBV15 to TRBJ2-7; D possibly corresponds to TRBD2 (5 bases). The germline V gene has CDR1 LNHNV and CDR2 YYDKDF (reference sequence). With 0 bases removed from V and 0 bases from J, the gap between germline ends came to 6 bases. The CDR3 is made up of 14 amino acids.

This clonotype was seen more than once but under ten times. This chain connects TRBV6-1 to TRBJ2-2; 8 nucleotides agree with TRBD1. Germline assignment: CDR1 MNHNS and CDR2 SASEGT. The length of the CDR3 is 15 residues. With V trimmed by 3 bases and J by 4 bases, 4 bases remained unmatched. CDR3 sequence (DNA): TGTGCCAGCAGTGAGGTACAGGGGGGCACCGGGGAGCTGTTTTTT. Its protein is CASSEVQGGTGELFF.

The DNA for the CDR3 is TGTGCCAGCAGCTTAACTCGGCGGGAGGGAGATACGCAGTATTTT. As protein: CASSLTRREGDTQYF. The chain carries TRBV7-6 and TRBJ2-3; 9 bases align to TRBD2. Germline V gene lookup returns CDR1 SGHVS and CDR2 FNYEAQ. This CDR3 is 15 amino acids long. V gave up 2 bases and J gave up 5 bases; unmatched junction bases: 5.

This clonotype appeared a few times. The CDR3 DNA is TGTGCCAGCAGTGAAGACAGGACGGTAGATACGCAGTATTTT. Residues: CASSEDRTVDTQYF. The chain uses TRBV25-1 and TRBJ2-3, with a weak D call TRBD1 (6 bases). This CDR3 comprises 14 residues. Germline lookup yields CDR1 MGHDK and CDR2 SYGVNS. The V and J ends lost 2 bases and 5 bases respectively, with 11 bases between them. The full variable domain, in which reference TRBV25-1 and TRBJ2-3 provide the parts outside the CDR3, is EADIYQTPRYLVIGTGKKITLECSQTMGHDKMYWYQQDPGMELHLIHYSYGVNSTEKGDLSSESTVSRIRTEHFPLTLESARPSHTSQYLCASSEDRTVDTQYFGPGTRLTVL.

This clonotype occurred a few times. The chain carries TRBV28 and TRBJ2-3, with D maybe TRBD2 (6 bases). With 5 bases removed from V and 0 bases from J, the gap between germline ends came to 15 bases. Looked up from germline, CDR1 is MDHEN and CDR2 is SYDVKM. The CDR3 spans 16 residues. The CDR3 spells CASSPPPGTSTDTQYF. In nucleotides, the CDR3 is TGTGCCAGCAGTCCACCCCCGGGGACTAGCACAGATACGCAGTATTTT.

In this sample, this clonotype turned up many times. This sequence joins TRBV4-1 and TRBJ1-1, with D hard to call. V was clipped by 2 bases and J by 5 bases, with 6 bases between them. Germline V lookup: CDR1 MGHRA, CDR2 YSYEKL. The CDR3 has 12 amino acids. The CDR3 sequence: CASSQKGTEAFF. In nucleotides, the CDR3 is TGCGCCAGCAGCCAAAAAGGGACTGAAGCTTTCTTT.

The sample holds a few counts of this clonotype. The V call is TRBV20-1, the J call TRBJ2-2, with no clear D. This CDR3 spans 15 amino acids. The ends were cut back, 1 base at V and 0 bases at J, with 9 bases in the middle. Germline V gives CDR1 DFQATT, CDR2 SNEGSKA (reference sequence). The CDR3 sequence is CSARVRFSNTGELFF. DNA of the CDR3: TGCAGTGCTAGAGTCCGTTTTTCGAACACCGGGGAGCTGTTTTTT.

The sample holds a few counts of this clonotype. V gene TRBV27 combines with J gene TRBJ1-2, with TRBD1 as a possible D gene (5 bases). The germline V gene encodes CDR1 MNHEY and CDR2 SMNVEV (reference sequence). This CDR3 region has 13 residues. V was clipped by 3 bases and J by 6 bases, with 11 bases between them. Written as DNA, the CDR3 is TGTGCCAGCAGTTTCGGGGGTGCCGATGGCTACACCTTC. As protein: CASSFGGADGYTF.

This clonotype was picked up a small number of times. CDR3 DNA: TGTGCCAGCAGGGGGGACTTCTACAATGAGCAGTTCTTC. As protein: CASRGDFYNEQFF. V usage is TRBV2 and J usage is TRBJ2-1, with TRBD2 as a possible D gene (6 bases). Trimming took 6 bases from V and 3 from J, leaving 9 bases between them. Germline V gene data show CDR1 as SNHLY and CDR2 as FYNNEI. The CDR3 extends over 13 amino acids.

The table lists this clonotype with many counts. V is TRBV12-3 or TRBV12-4 and J is TRBJ1-5; D gene unclear. V lost 6 bases to trimming and J lost 6 bases, with 9 bases between them. The CDR3 is 12 residues long. CDR3 in amino acids: CASRRGGQPQHF. The CDR3 nucleotides read TGTGCCAGCAGGCGGGGTGGTCAGCCCCAGCATTTT.

The rearrangement uses TRBV28 and TRBJ2-1; 11 bases are a match to TRBD2. Germline V gives CDR1 MDHEN, CDR2 SYDVKM. V dropped 5 bases and J dropped 4; count of bases not matched to a gene: 7. The CDR3 extends over 16 amino acids. The CDR3 DNA reads as TGTGCCAGCAGTACCCGACTAGCGGGGAAATACAATGAGCAGTTCTTC. Its translation: CASSTRLAGKYNEQFF. The full variable domain, with the rest looked up from reference TRBV28 and TRBJ2-1, is DVKVTQSSRYLVKRTGEKVFLECVQDMDHENMFWYRQDPGLGLRLIYFSYDVKMKEKGDIPEGYSVSREKKERFSLILESASTNQTSMYLCASSTRLAGKYNEQFFGPGTRLTVL.

In this sample, this clonotype turned up many times. The rearrangement links TRBV29-1 to TRBJ2-7, with 7 bases matching TRBD1. Germline V gene lookup returns CDR1 SQVTM and CDR2 ANQGSEA. V dropped 2 bases and J dropped 0; count of bases not matched to a gene: 1. The CDR3 has 13 residues. The DNA of the CDR3 is TGCAGCGTTGAAAGGGACAGCTCCTACGAGCAGTACTTC. As protein: CSVERDSSYEQYF.

The chain has TRBV5-1 and TRBJ2-1; 9 nucleotides align to TRBD2. The length of the CDR3 is 17 residues. Germline CDR1 is SGHRS and CDR2 is YFSETQ. V lost 1 base and J lost 2; bases outside the gene matches: 7. CDR3 amino acids: CASSLRASGAPYNEQFF. The CDR3 nucleotides read TGCGCCAGCAGCTTGAGGGCTAGCGGGGCCCCCTACAATGAGCAGTTCTTC.

The V gene is TRBV7-6, the J gene TRBJ2-2, with 10 bases matching TRBD1. Germline V gene sequence: CDR1 SGHVS, CDR2 FNYEAQ. The CDR3 has 15 amino acids. V lost 3 bases and J lost 4; bases outside the gene matches: 2. The CDR3: CASSFGDRGTGELFF. CDR3 coding DNA: TGTGCCAGCAGCTTTGGGGACAGGGGCACCGGGGAGCTGTTTTTT.

The table lists this clonotype with a few counts. This chain connects TRBV28 to TRBJ2-4; 10 nucleotides line up with TRBD2. Germline V gene lookup returns CDR1 MDHEN and CDR2 SYDVKM. The CDR3 covers 15 residues. Unmatched junction bases numbered 14, after V lost 7 bases and J lost 11 bases. The DNA of the CDR3 is TGTGCCAGCACTATCGGCGGGTCGACTAGCGGGCTTCAGTACTTC. This sequence encodes CASTIGGSTSGLQYF.

The chain combines TRBV5-5 with TRBJ2-1; the match to TRBD2 covers 8 bases. The germline V gene encodes CDR1 SGHKS and CDR2 YYEKEE (reference sequence). Trimming cost V 4 bases and J 9 bases; bases outside gene matches: 12. CDR3 length equals 15 residues. The CDR3, as DNA: TGTGCCAGCAGCCCGGCTAACGGGAGGGTAGGTGAGCAGTTCTTC. Translating gives CASSPANGRVGEQFF.

The chain combines TRBV14 with TRBJ2-5; D might be TRBD1 or TRBD2, each matching 6 bases. Per germline, CDR1 SGHDN and CDR2 FVKESK. The CDR3 consists of 15 residues. V was pared by 0 bases and J by 5 bases, with 13 bases between. CDR3 sequence (DNA): TGTGCCAGCAGCCAAGACTGGGGGGCTAGGGAGACCCAGTACTTC. It translates to CASSQDWGARETQYF.